Shown below are 5 T cell receptor beta chains from a single sample sequenced in a study of CD8 T cells in ankylosing spondylitis. No antigen has been assigned to these receptors. General observations from the study: Within ankylosing spondylitis blood, a TCR beta motif made up of roughly eight highly homologous variants appeared to be characteristic.

Using its own MiXCR run on the 5' RACE reads, TCRdb lists one record per CDR3 protein. The sample has 470,000 or so distinct CDR3 sequences, about 24% seen once. The sequenced material came from blood, either unsorted or a sorted T cell fraction (not recorded which). These receptors all stem from a male donor with ankylosing spondylitis.

This clonotype has only a few counts. This chain connects TRBV2 to TRBJ2-1, with 8 nucleotides matching TRBD2. With V trimmed by 6 bases and J by 7 bases, 11 bases remained unmatched. CDR1 SNHLY and CDR2 FYNNEI come from the germline V gene. The CDR3 has 15 residues. Here the CDR3 DNA reads TGTGCCAGCAGGAAGGGACTAGGAGTGAGAAATGAGCAGTTCTTC. Translation: CASRKGLGVRNEQFF.

This clonotype was counted many times. The rearrangement uses TRBV5-1 and TRBJ1-3; D is ambiguous. CDR1 and CDR2 from the germline V gene are SGHRS and YFSETQ. Trimming took off 4 bases at V and 2 bases at J, with 7 bases between the two ends. CDR3 length: 13 amino acids. CDR3 residues: CASSPYPGNTIYF. In DNA form, the CDR3 reads TGCGCCAGCAGCCCCTATCCTGGAAACACCATATATTTT.

V gene TRBV20-1 combines with J gene TRBJ2-3; D is perhaps TRBD2 (6 bases). CDR1 is DFQATT and CDR2 is SNEGSKA in the germline V gene (reference sequence). The V end lost 6 bases, the J end lost 3 bases, and 13 bases lay between the germline ends. This CDR3 region has 13 residues. The CDR3 nucleotides are TGCAGTGCCCGGCGGGAAGGGACAGATACGCAGTATTTT. It codes for CSARREGTDTQYF.

The chain joins TRBV7-9 to TRBJ2-3; TRBD2 aligns across 13 bases. CDR1 is SEHNR and CDR2 is FQNEAQ in the germline V gene (reference sequence). Trimming cost V 5 bases and J 8 bases; bases outside gene matches: 10. The CDR3 has 16 residues. The CDR3 region has the DNA TGTGCCAGCAGCCTGGGACTAGCGGGGATCATCGGTACGCAGTATTTT. It codes for CASSLGLAGIIGTQYF.

There are a few counts of this clonotype. The chain has TRBV3-1 and TRBJ2-1; 12 bases are shared with TRBD2. The V gene end was trimmed by 1 base and the J gene end by 10 bases; junction bases not matched to a gene: 5. The CDR3 loop spans 15 amino acids. CDR1 is LGHDT, CDR2 YNNKEL, per germline (reference sequence). The CDR3 region is CASSQVTSGSWEQFF. In DNA form, the CDR3 reads TGTGCCAGCAGCCAAGTGACTAGCGGGAGTTGGGAGCAGTTCTTC.